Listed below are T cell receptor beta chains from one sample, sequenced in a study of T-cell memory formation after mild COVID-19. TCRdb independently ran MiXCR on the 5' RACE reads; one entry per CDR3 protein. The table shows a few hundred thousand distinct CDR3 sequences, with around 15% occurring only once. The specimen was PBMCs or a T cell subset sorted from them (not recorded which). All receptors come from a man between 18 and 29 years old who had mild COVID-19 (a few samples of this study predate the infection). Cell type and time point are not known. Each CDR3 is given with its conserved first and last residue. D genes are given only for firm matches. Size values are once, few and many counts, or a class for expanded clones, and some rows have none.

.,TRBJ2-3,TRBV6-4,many,CASSKDPGSTDTQYF,TGTGCCAGTAGTAAGGACCCGGGTAGCACAGATACGCAGTATTTT
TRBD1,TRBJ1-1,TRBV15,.,CATSRNGQGLAFF,TGTGCCACCAGCAGAAACGGACAGGGTTTGGCTTTCTTT
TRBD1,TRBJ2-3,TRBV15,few,CATSRGQAGDTQYF,TGTGCCACCAGCAGGGGACAGGCGGGAGATACGCAGTATTTT
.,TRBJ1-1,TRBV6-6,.,CASTNWVGGETEAFF,TGTGCCAGCACTAACTGGGTGGGAGGTGAGACTGAAGCTTTCTTT
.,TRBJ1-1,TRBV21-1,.,CASRKRVPEAFF,TGTGCCAGCAGAAAGAGGGTCCCCGAAGCTTTCTTT
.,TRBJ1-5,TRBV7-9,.,CASSRDNYQPQHF,TGTGCCAGCAGCAGGGACAATTATCAGCCCCAGCATTTT
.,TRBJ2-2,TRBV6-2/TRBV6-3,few,CASSYSVRRGNTGELFF,TGTGCCAGCAGTTACTCTGTCCGGAGAGGGAACACCGGGGAGCTGTTTTTT
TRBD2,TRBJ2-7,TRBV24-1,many,CATSEPGLAGLNEQYF,TGTGCCACCAGTGAACCGGGACTAGCGGGGCTCAACGAGCAGTACTTC
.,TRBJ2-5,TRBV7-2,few,CASSWGRNIQETQYF,TGTGCCAGCAGCTGGGGCCGGAACATACAAGAGACCCAGTACTTC
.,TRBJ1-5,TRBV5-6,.,CASSLGVGPNQPQHF,TGTGCCAGCAGCTTGGGTGTGGGACCCAATCAGCCCCAGCATTTT
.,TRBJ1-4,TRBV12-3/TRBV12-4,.,CASSSWLWEKLFF,TGTGCCAGCAGTTCGTGGTTATGGGAAAAACTGTTTTTT
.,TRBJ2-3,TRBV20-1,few,CSATHGPYTDTQYF,TGCAGTGCTACCCATGGACCCTACACAGATACGCAGTATTTT
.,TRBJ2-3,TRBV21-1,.,CASSNRLAGPTDTQYF,TGTGCCAGCAGCAACCGACTAGCGGGCCCGACAGATACGCAGTATTTT
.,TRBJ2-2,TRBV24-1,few,CATSGTTTGELFF,TGTGCGACGAGTGGGACAACAACCGGGGAGCTGTTTTTT
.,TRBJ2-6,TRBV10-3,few,CAISVGRRLISGANVLTF,TGTGCCATCAGTGTGGGCAGGAGGTTAATCTCTGGGGCCAACGTCCTGACTTTC
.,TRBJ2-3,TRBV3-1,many,CASSQGLSSDTQYF,TGTGCCAGCAGCCAAGGGTTGAGCTCAGATACGCAGTATTTT
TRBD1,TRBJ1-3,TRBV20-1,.,CSARPDDRERNTIYF,TGCAGTGCTAGACCAGACGACAGGGAAAGAAACACCATATATTTT
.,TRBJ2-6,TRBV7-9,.,CASSSTGSGANVLTF,TGTGCCAGCAGCTCGACGGGTTCTGGGGCCAACGTCCTGACTTTC
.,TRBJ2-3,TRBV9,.,CASSASGSTDTQYF,TGTGCCAGCAGCGCGAGCGGGTCCACAGATACGCAGTATTTT
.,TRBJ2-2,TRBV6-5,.,CASRRRGAYTGELFF,TGTGCCAGCCGGCGGAGGGGGGCCTACACCGGGGAGCTGTTTTTT
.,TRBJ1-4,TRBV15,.,CATSRDRGHEKLFF,TGTGCCACCAGCAGAGACAGGGGCCACGAAAAACTGTTTTTT
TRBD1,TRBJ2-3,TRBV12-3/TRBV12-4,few,CASSSLPGQGADTQYF,TGTGCCAGCAGTTCCTTACCGGGACAGGGGGCAGATACGCAGTATTTT
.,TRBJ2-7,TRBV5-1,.,CASSLFPNREISYEQYF,TGCGCCAGCAGCCTTTTCCCCAACAGGGAGATCTCCTACGAGCAGTACTTC
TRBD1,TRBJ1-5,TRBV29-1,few,CSVGTGPNQPQHF,TGCAGCGTGGGGACAGGACCTAATCAGCCCCAGCATTTT
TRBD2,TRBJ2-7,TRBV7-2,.,CASSLGGGNYEQYF,TGTGCCAGCAGCTTGGGGGGAGGGAACTACGAGCAGTACTTC
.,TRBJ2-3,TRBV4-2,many,CASSRAVQGADTQYF,TGTGCCAGCAGCCGCGCGGTACAGGGCGCAGATACGCAGTATTTT
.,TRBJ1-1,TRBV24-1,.,CATSDPHMNTEAFF,TGTGCCACCAGTGATCCCCACATGAACACTGAAGCTTTCTTT
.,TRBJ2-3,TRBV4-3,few,CASSQDLARGVPDTQYF,TGCGCCAGCAGCCAAGATCTGGCCAGGGGGGTACCAGATACGCAGTATTTT
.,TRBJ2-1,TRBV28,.,CASSPTRDREDEQFF,TGTGCCAGCAGTCCAACCCGGGACCGAGAAGATGAGCAGTTCTTC
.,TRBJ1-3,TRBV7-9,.,CASRPNRRHASGNTIYF,TGTGCCAGCAGGCCTAACAGACGGCATGCCTCTGGAAACACCATATATTTT
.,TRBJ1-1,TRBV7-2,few,CASSLYDGTEAFF,TGTGCCAGCAGCCTTTACGACGGGACTGAAGCTTTCTTT
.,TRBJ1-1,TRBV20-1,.,CSARLGGGTEAFF,TGCAGTGCTAGGCTGGGCGGGGGCACTGAAGCTTTCTTT
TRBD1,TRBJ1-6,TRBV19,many,CASGQGGNSPLHF,TGTGCCAGCGGACAGGGCGGGAATTCACCCCTCCACTTT
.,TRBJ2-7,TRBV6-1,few,CASSEGTSPSEQYF,TGTGCCAGCAGTGAAGGAACTTCTCCCAGCGAGCAGTACTTC
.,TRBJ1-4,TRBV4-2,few,CASSQDQRDLVATNEKLFF,TGTGCCAGCAGCCAAGATCAACGAGATCTTGTTGCAACTAATGAAAAACTGTTTTTT
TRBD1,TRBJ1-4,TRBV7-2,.,CASSFPGTELFF,TGTGCCAGCAGCTTCCCAGGGACAGAACTGTTTTTT
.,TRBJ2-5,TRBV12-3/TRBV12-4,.,CASSSPGHQETQYF,TGTGCCAGCAGCTCTCCGGGACACCAAGAGACCCAGTACTTC
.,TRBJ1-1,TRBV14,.,CASSRQAAGSTEAFF,TGTGCCAGCAGCCGTCAGGCTGCGGGGAGCACTGAAGCTTTCTTT
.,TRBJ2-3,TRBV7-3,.,CASSGGAGADTQYF,TGTGCCAGCAGCGGGGGGGCAGGGGCAGATACGCAGTATTTT
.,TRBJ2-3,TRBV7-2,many,CASSPGHTSGTDTQYF,TGTGCCAGCAGCCCTGGGCATACCTCTGGCACAGATACGCAGTATTTT
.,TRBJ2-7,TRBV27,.,CASSPQTLGSSEQYF,TGTGCCAGCAGTCCTCAGACACTTGGCTCCTCCGAGCAGTACTTC
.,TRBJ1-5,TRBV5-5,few,CASSLVGAGANQPQHF,TGTGCCAGCAGCTTGGTAGGAGCTGGGGCCAATCAGCCCCAGCATTTT
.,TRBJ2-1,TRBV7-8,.,CASSPRGGFNEQFF,TGTGCCAGCAGCCCTAGGGGAGGTTTTAATGAGCAGTTCTTC
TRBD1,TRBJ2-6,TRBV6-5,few,CASRQLVGTGGRSGANVLTF,TGTGCCAGCAGACAACTCGTCGGGACAGGGGGGCGATCTGGGGCCAACGTCCTGACTTTC
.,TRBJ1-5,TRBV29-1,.,CSVRVVGQPQHF,TGCAGCGTTCGGGTGGTGGGTCAGCCCCAGCATTTT
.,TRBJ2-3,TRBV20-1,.,CSAASVRADTQYF,TGCAGTGCAGCTAGCGTAAGGGCAGATACGCAGTATTTT
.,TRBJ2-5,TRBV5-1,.,CASSPSGTSWETQYF,TGCGCCAGCAGCCCTTCCGGGACGTCCTGGGAGACCCAGTACTTC
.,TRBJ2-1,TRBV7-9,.,CASSSPPLEQFF,TGTGCCAGCAGCTCCCCGCCCTTGGAGCAGTTCTTC
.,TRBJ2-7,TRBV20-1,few,CSARSGTSYEQYF,TGCAGTGCTAGGTCCGGGACGAGCTACGAGCAGTACTTC
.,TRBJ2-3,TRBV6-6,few,CASSEQVDTQYF,TGTGCCAGCAGTGAACAAGTAGATACGCAGTATTTT
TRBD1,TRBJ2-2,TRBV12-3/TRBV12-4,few,CASSARTGGLTGELFF,TGTGCCAGCAGTGCTCGGACAGGGGGCCTCACCGGGGAGCTGTTTTTT
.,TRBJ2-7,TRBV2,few,CASVEEPSSYEQYF,TGTGCCAGCGTCGAGGAGCCAAGTTCCTACGAGCAGTACTTC
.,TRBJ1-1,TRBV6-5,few,CASSYSWAPSADPEAFF,TGTGCCAGCAGTTACTCGTGGGCCCCTTCGGCGGACCCTGAAGCTTTCTTT
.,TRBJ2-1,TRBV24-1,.,CATSDFLSSRVNEQFF,TGTGCCACCAGTGACTTCCTCTCCTCACGGGTCAATGAGCAGTTCTTC
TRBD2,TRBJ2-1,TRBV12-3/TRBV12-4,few,CASSYSGGEQFF,TGTGCCAGCAGTTATAGCGGGGGTGAGCAGTTCTTC
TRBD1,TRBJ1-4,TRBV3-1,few,CASSQHRGRIKTNEKLFF,TGTGCCAGCAGCCAACACAGGGGGCGGATTAAAACTAATGAAAAACTGTTTTTT
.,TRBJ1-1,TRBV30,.,CAWSVPRIGPEAFF,TGTGCCTGGAGTGTACCTCGAATTGGACCTGAAGCTTTCTTT
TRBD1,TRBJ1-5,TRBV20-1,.,CSARVTGDQPQHF,TGCAGTGCTAGAGTCACAGGGGACCAGCCCCAGCATTTT
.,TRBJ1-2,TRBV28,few,CASLGLQSDGYTF,TGTGCCAGCCTGGGGTTACAGAGTGATGGCTACACCTTC
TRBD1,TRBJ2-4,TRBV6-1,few,CASRLGGSAKNIQYF,TGTGCCAGCAGACTAGGGGGCTCGGCCAAAAACATTCAGTACTTC